Presented here are 20 T cell receptor beta chains from one specimen sequenced in a study of blood T cell repertoires in COVID-19. The assay was immunoSEQ multiplex PCR, and TCRdb's table has in-frame clones only and misses some. The data show 140,000 or so clones, with 80% to 90% seen just once and 8.5% to 9.5% held by the top ten. Material for sequencing was peripheral blood. These receptors were taken from a woman between 45 and 65 years old with active or convalescent COVID-19.

The chain links TRBV7-2 to TRBJ1-3, with a tentative D call TRBD1 (5 bases). Germline CDR1 SGHTA, CDR2 FQGNSA. CDR3 size: 17 residues. V was trimmed by 2 bases and J by 0 bases, leaving 14 bases between them. The CDR3 nucleotides are TGTGCCAGCAGCTTAACCGGACAAAGGAGCTCTGGAAACACCATATATTTT. Residues: CASSLTGQRSSGNTIYF.

This clone was seen once. The chain links TRBV10-3 to TRBJ1-6; D remains unclear. CDR3 length equals 13 residues. Germline assignment: CDR1 ENHRY and CDR2 SYGVKD. Trimming removed 3 bases at V and 7 bases at J, with 7 bases between. CDR3 sequence (DNA): TGTGCCATCAGTGACCAGAGGAATTCACCCCTCCACTTT. Protein: CAISDQRNSPLHF.

The table lists this clone with many counts. J is TRBJ1-1 and V is TRBV30; perhaps TRBD1 as D (6 bases). Trimming pared 3 bases from V and 11 bases from J, leaving 16 bases between. The CDR3 sequence is 12 residues long. Germline V gene lookup returns CDR1 GTSNPN and CDR2 SVGIG (reference sequence). CDR3 coding DNA: TGTGCCTGGAGGTTGGGGGCGGCACGGGCTTTCTTT. Amino acids: CAWRLGAARAFF.

The V gene is TRBV4-3, the J gene TRBJ1-3, with 11 positions matching TRBD1. Losses at the gene ends were 4 bases for V and 2 bases for J; bases not matched to a gene: 7. This CDR3 region has 17 residues. Germline V CDR1 and CDR2: LGHNA, YSLEER. The CDR3 spells CASSRSTGQGAGNTIYF. CDR3 in DNA: TGCGCCAGCAGCCGCAGCACGGGACAGGGGGCTGGAAACACCATATATTTT.

This chain uses TRBV10-3 with TRBJ1-1; tentatively, D is TRBD1 (5 bases). V lost 8 bases, J lost 1 base, and 11 bases lay in between. CDR3 size: 13 residues. Per the germline V gene, CDR1 is ENHRY and CDR2 is SYGVKD. The CDR3 sequence is CAIAGESNTEAFF. The DNA of the CDR3 is TGTGCCATCGCGGGGGAGTCGAACACTGAAGCTTTCTTT.

The genes are TRBV19 and TRBJ1-2, with D possibly TRBD1 on 5 matching bases. The V gene's germline CDR1 is LNHDA and CDR2 SQIVND (reference sequence). Trimming stripped 4 bases from V and 4 bases from J, with 13 bases between. CDR3 size: 14 residues. This chain's CDR3 is CASSTQGAGYGYTF. In DNA, the CDR3 is TGTGCCAGTAGTACCCAAGGGGCTGGCTATGGCTACACCTTC.

The chain joins TRBV6-5 to TRBJ1-5, with D hard to call. CDR1 and CDR2 (germline): MNHEY, SVGAGI. V was clipped by 7 bases and J by 6 bases, with 4 bases between them. This CDR3 contains 10 residues. The CDR3 DNA is TGTGCCAGCAACACTCAGCCCCAGCATTTT. Its translation: CASNTQPQHF.

This clone was detected only once. The chain combines TRBV19 with TRBJ2-1; 8 bases agree with TRBD2. Germline loops: CDR1 LNHDA, CDR2 SQIVND (reference sequence). This CDR3 contains 16 residues. V lost 0 bases and J lost 1; bases outside the gene matches: 2. Here the CDR3 reads CASSIEAGVSYNEQFF. In DNA, the CDR3 is TGTGCCAGTAGTATAGAAGCGGGGGTTTCCTACAATGAGCAGTTCTTC.

The chain employs TRBV30 and TRBJ1-2, with a weak D call TRBD1 (5 bases). The CDR3 runs to 14 residues. V was trimmed by 0 bases and J by 4 bases, leaving 12 bases between them. The V gene's germline CDR1 is GTSNPN and CDR2 SVGIG (reference sequence). CDR3 sequence reads: CAWSVDWGGYGYTF. CDR3 sequence (DNA): TGTGCCTGGAGTGTAGATTGGGGGGGCTATGGCTACACCTTC.

The chain couples TRBV7-2 to TRBJ2-5, with 7 bases lining up with TRBD2. The CDR3 extends over 15 amino acids. V was pared by 4 bases and J by 5 bases, with 10 bases of the junction left unmatched. Germline CDR1 SGHTA, CDR2 FQGNSA. The CDR3 DNA reads as TGTGCCAGCAGCTCCCGGGGGAGGGCGGGGGAGACCCAGTACTTC. This encodes CASSSRGRAGETQYF.

This sequence joins TRBV15 and TRBJ2-7; the D gene is possibly TRBD1 (5 bases). Deletions cut 0 bases from V and 7 bases from J, with 16 bases between. Germline CDR1 and CDR2: LNHNV and YYDKDF (reference sequence). The CDR3 loop spans 15 amino acids. Written as DNA, the CDR3 is TGTGCCACCAGCAGAGATCAGGGCTCCGCGGAGGAGCAGTACTTC. This encodes CATSRDQGSAEEQYF.

The CDR3: CASTGTGGNEETQYF. The DNA of the CDR3 is TGTGCCAGTACCGGGACAGGGGGCAACGAAGAGACCCAGTACTTC. The chain is built from TRBV19 and TRBJ2-5; 12 nucleotides match TRBD1. The junction had 6 bases not matched to a gene; V was cut back by 7 bases and J by 3 bases. Per the germline V gene, CDR1 is LNHDA and CDR2 is SQIVND (reference sequence). The CDR3 has 15 amino acids. Together with reference TRBV19 and TRBJ2-5, the CDR3 gives the full variable domain: DGGITQSPKYLFRKEGQNVTLSCEQNLNHDAMYWYRQDPGQGLRLIYYSQIVNDFQKGDIAEGYSVSREKKESFPLTVTSAQKNPTAFYLCASTGTGGNEETQYFGPGTRLLVL.

The chain links TRBV3-1 (or the pseudogene TRBV3-2) to TRBJ1-4; no reliable D call. The CDR3 spans 16 residues. Germline V gives CDR1 LGHDT, CDR2 YNNKEL (reference sequence). The V gene lost 4 bases and the J gene lost 2 bases, with 14 bases spanning the gap. The DNA of the CDR3 is TGTGCCAGCAGCCCAGGCGGGCGGGCGACTAATGAAAAACTGTTTTTT. This sequence encodes CASSPGGRATNEKLFF.

The rearrangement uses TRBV6-2 or TRBV6-3 and TRBJ1-2; D remains unclear. This CDR3 spans 16 amino acids. The ends were cut back, 0 bases at V and 3 bases at J, with 14 bases in the middle. CDR1 MNHEY and CDR2 SVGEGT come from the germline V gene. CDR3 protein: CASSYSRQNGDYGYTF. CDR3 in DNA: TGTGCCAGCAGTTACTCTCGGCAGAACGGGGACTATGGCTACACCTTC.

CDR3 nucleotide sequence: TGTGCCAGCAGCCTGGGGACTGGTTACGAGCAGTACTTC. It yields the protein CASSLGTGYEQYF. The chain joins TRBV9 to TRBJ2-7, with a possible D match to TRBD2 (6 bases). Trimming left V 4 bases short and J 4 bases short, with 12 bases between. Germline V gene data show CDR1 as SGDLS and CDR2 as YYNGEE. The CDR3 extends over 13 amino acids.

Notes on this clone: One end of the junction fails to match germline, which may point to a read error. J is TRBJ2-1 and V is TRBV7-7; 10 bases are shared with TRBD2. Germline CDR1 is SSHAT and CDR2 is FNYEAQ (reference sequence). There are 17 residues in the CDR3. The CDR3 loop is CASSPFYGAGGQGEQFF. The CDR3 DNA follows: TGTGCTAGCAGCCCGTTTTATGGAGCGGGGGGGCAAGGTGAGCAGTTCTTC.

This clone appeared a few times. The chain is built from TRBV12-3 or TRBV12-4 and TRBJ2-2; D gene ambiguous. V shed 8 bases and J shed 1 base, with 8 bases lying between them. The CDR3 length is 13 residues. The CDR3 DNA follows: TGTGCCAGCTACCGGGTGAACACCGGGGAGCTGTTTTTT. It yields the protein CASYRVNTGELFF.

The chain couples TRBV29-1 to TRBJ2-1; D might be TRBD1 (5 bases). In germline, CDR1 is SQVTM, CDR2 ANQGSEA. This CDR3 spans 11 amino acids. Trimming left V 7 bases short and J 9 bases short, with 13 bases between. The CDR3: CSARAQGEQFF. CDR3 coding DNA: TGCAGCGCTAGGGCCCAGGGTGAGCAGTTCTTC.

The chain employs TRBV7-9 and TRBJ2-3, with 10 nucleotides matching TRBD2. Germline V gene lookup returns CDR1 SEHNR and CDR2 FQNEAQ (reference sequence). The CDR3 contains 15 residues. V shed 3 bases, J shed 5 bases, and the junction held 5 bases outside the gene matches. The CDR3 DNA is TGTGCCAGCAGCTTGAGCGGGGGGGCCAGAGATACGCAGTATTTT. It codes for CASSLSGGARDTQYF.

The chain carries TRBV6-2 or TRBV6-3 and TRBJ2-3; the match to TRBD2 covers 11 bases. The CDR3 has 17 residues. Germline CDR1 reads MNHEY; CDR2 reads SVGEGT. Germline trimming cut 6 bases from V and 1 base from J; bases unmatched to any gene: 9. CDR3 loop: CASSRSLGLAGTDTQYF. The CDR3 nucleotides read TGTGCCAGCAGCCGATCCCTGGGACTAGCGGGCACAGATACGCAGTATTTT.